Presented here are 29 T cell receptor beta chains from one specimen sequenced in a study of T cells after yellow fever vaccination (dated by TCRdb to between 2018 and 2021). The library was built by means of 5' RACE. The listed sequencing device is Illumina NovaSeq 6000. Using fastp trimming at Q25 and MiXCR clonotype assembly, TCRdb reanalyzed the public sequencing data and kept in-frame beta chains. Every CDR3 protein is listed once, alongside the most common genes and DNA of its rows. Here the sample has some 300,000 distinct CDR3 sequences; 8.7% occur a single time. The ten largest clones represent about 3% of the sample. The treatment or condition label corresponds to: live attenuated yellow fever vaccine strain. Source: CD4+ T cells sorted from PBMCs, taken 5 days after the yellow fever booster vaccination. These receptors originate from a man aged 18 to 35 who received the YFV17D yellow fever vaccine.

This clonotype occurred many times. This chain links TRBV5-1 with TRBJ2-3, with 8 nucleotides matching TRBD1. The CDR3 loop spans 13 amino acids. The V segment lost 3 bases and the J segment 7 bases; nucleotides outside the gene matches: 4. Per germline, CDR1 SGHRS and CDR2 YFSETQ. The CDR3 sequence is CASSYQGANTQYF. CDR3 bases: TGCGCCAGCAGCTACCAGGGGGCAAATACGCAGTATTTT. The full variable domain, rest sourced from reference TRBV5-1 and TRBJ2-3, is KAGVTQTPRYLIKTRGQQVTLSCSPISGHRSVSWYQQTPGQGLQFLFEYFSETQRNKGNFPGRFSGRQFSNSRSEMNVSTLELGDSALYLCASSYQGANTQYFGPGTRLTVL.

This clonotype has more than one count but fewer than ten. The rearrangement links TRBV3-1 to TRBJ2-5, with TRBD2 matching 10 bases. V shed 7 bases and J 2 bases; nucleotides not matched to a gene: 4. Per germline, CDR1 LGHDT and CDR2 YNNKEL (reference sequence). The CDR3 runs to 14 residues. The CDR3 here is CASTRAGGQETQYF. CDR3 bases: TGTGCCAGCACCAGAGCGGGGGGGCAAGAGACCCAGTACTTC.

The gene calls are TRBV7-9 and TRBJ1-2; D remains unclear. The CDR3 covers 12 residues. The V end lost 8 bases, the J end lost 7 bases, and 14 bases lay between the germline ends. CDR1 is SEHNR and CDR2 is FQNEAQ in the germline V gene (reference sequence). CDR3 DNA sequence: TGTGCCAGCGTGTCCCAGCTGGGTGGCTACACCTTC. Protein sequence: CASVSQLGGYTF.

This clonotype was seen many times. The DNA for the CDR3 is TGTGCCAGCAGTAGCCTGGGGCGTATGACGCAGTATTTT. The encoded protein is CASSSLGRMTQYF. The chain couples TRBV6-2 or TRBV6-3 to TRBJ2-3; D is perhaps TRBD1 (5 bases). V was shortened by 5 bases and J by 9 bases, with 15 bases between the two germline ends. The CDR3 has 13 amino acids. From germline, CDR1 is MNHEY and CDR2 SVGEGT.

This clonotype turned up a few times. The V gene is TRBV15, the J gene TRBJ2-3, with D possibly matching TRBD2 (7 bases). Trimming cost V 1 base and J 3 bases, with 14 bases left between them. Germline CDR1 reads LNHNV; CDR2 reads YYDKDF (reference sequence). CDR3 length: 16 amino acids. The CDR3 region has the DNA TGTGCCACCAGCAGAGCGAGGGGGGGAGGGACAGATACGCAGTATTTT. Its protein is CATSRARGGGTDTQYF.

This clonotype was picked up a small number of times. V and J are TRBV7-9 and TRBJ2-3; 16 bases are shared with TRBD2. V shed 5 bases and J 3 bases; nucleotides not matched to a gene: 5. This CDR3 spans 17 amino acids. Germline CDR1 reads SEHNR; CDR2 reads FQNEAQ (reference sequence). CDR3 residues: CASSPGLAGGNTDTQYF. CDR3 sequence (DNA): TGTGCCAGCAGCCCGGGACTAGCGGGGGGGAATACAGATACGCAGTATTTT.

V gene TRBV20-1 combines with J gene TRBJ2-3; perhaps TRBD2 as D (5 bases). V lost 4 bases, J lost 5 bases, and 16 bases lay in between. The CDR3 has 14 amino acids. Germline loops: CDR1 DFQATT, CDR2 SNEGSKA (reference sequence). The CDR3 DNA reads TGCAGTGCTAAGAGAGCCCCCGGGATAGATACGCAGTATTTT. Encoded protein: CSAKRAPGIDTQYF.

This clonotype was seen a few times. CDR3 amino acids: CASNRDRAYEQYF. The CDR3 DNA sequence: TGTGCCAGCAACCGTGACAGAGCTTACGAGCAGTACTTC. The rearrangement links TRBV6-2 or TRBV6-3 to TRBJ2-7; a weak D match, TRBD1 (5 bases). The germline V gene has CDR1 MNHEY and CDR2 SVGEGT. CDR3 length: 13 residues. V dropped 7 bases and J dropped 4 bases, with 14 bases sitting between them.

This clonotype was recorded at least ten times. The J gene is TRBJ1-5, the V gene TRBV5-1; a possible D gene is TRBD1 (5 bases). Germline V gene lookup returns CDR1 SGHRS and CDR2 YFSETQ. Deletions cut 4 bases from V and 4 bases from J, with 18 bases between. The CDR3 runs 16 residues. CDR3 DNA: TGCGCCAGCAGCCCCGGAGGGGACGTCCGAAATCAGCCCCAGCATTTT. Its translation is CASSPGGDVRNQPQHF.

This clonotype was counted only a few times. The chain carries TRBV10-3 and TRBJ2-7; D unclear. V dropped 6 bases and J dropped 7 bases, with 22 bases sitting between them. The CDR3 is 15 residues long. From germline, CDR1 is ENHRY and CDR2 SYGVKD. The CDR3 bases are TGTGCCATCAGATCCTGTCAGGCACATCTGAGGGAGCAGTACGTC. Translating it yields CAIRSCQAHLREQYV.

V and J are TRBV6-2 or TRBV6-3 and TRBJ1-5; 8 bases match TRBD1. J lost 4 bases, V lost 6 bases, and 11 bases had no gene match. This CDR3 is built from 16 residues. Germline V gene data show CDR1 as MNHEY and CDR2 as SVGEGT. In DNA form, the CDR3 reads TGTGCCAGCAGACCTTACGGACAGGGATTGAATCAGCCCCAGCATTTT. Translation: CASRPYGQGLNQPQHF.

CDR3 coding DNA: TGTGCCAGCAGTTCCCCGCCCGGGACTAGCGGTCGTAATACGCAGTATTTT. Protein sequence: CASSSPPGTSGRNTQYF. V and J are TRBV12-3 or TRBV12-4 and TRBJ2-3, with TRBD2 identical over 11 bases. The CDR3 spans 17 residues. V gave up 4 bases and J gave up 7 bases; unmatched junction bases: 13.

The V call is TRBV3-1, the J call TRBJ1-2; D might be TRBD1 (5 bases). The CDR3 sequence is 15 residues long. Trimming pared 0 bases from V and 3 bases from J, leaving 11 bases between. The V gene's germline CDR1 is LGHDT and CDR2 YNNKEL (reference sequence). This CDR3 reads CASSQEEGVDYGYTF. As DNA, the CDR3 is TGTGCCAGCAGCCAAGAAGAAGGGGTTGACTATGGCTACACCTTC.

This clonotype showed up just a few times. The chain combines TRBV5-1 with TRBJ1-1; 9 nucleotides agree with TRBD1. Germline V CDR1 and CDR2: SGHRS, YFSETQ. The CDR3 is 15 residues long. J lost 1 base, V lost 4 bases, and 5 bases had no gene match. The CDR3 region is CASSPEGQGNTEAFF. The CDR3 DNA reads TGCGCCAGCAGCCCGGAGGGACAGGGGAACACTGAAGCTTTCTTT.

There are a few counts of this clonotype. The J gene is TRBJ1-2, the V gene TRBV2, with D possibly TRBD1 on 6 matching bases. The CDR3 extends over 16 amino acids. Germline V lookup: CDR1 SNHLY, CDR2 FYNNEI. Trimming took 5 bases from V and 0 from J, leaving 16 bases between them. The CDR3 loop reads CASSREGDFANYGYTF. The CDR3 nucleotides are TGTGCCAGCAGTCGGGAGGGGGATTTCGCTAACTATGGCTACACCTTC.

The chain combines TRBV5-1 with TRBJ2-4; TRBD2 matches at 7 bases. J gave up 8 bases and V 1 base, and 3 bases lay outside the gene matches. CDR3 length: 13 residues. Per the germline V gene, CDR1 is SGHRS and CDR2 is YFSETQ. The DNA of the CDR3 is TGCGCCAGCAGCTTGCCCCGGGGGGACATTCAGTACTTC. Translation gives CASSLPRGDIQYF.

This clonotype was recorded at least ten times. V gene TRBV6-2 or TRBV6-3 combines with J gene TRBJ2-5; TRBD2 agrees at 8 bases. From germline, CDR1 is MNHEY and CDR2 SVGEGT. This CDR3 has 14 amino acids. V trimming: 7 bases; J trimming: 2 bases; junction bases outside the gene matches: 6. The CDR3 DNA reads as TGTGCCAGCACCCCAGGCGGGGGGCAAGAGACCCAGTACTTC. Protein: CASTPGGGQETQYF.

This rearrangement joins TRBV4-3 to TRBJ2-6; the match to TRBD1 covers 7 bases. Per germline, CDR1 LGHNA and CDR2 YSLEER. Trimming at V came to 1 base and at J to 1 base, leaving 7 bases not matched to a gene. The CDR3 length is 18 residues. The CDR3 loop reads CASSQGVSRGSGANVLTF. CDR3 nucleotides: TGCGCCAGCAGCCAAGGAGTTTCCAGGGGGTCTGGGGCCAACGTCCTGACTTTC.

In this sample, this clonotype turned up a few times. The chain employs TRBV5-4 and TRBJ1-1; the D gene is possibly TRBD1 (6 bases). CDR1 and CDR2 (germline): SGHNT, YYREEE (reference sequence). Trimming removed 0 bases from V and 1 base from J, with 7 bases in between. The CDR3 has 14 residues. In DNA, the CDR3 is TGTGCCAGCAGCTTGGGACAGGCGAACACTGAAGCTTTCTTT. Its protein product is CASSLGQANTEAFF.

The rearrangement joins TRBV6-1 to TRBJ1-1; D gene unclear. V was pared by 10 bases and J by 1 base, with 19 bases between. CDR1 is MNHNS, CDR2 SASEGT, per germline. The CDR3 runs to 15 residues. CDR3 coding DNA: TGTGCCACCCCGGACGGAGGAACTAAGAACACTGAAGCTTTCTTT. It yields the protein CATPDGGTKNTEAFF.

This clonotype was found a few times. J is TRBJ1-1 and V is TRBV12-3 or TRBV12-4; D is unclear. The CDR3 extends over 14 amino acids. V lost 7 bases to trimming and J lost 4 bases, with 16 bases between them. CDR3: CASMRTGMGTEAFF. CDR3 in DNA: TGTGCCAGCATGAGGACGGGGATGGGCACTGAAGCTTTCTTT.

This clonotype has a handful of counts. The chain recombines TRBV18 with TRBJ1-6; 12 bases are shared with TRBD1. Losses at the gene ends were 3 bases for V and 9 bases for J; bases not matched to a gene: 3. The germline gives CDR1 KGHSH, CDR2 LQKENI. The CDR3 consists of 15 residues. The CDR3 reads CASSPGTGGISPLHF. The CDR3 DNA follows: TGTGCCAGCTCACCTGGGACAGGGGGCATTTCACCCCTCCACTTT.

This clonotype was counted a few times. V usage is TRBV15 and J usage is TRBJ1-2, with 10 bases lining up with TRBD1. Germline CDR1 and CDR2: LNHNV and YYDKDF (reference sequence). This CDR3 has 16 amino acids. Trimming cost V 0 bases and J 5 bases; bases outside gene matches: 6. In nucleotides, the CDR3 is TGTGCCACCAGCAGAGACCGGGACAGGGGAGCTTATGGCTACACCTTC. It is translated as CATSRDRDRGAYGYTF.

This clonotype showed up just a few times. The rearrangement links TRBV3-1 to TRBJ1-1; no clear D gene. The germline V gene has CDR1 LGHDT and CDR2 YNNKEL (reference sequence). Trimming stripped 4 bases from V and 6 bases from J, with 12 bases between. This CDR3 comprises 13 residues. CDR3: CASSLRTEAEAFF. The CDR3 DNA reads TGTGCCAGCAGCCTACGGACGGAGGCTGAAGCTTTCTTT.

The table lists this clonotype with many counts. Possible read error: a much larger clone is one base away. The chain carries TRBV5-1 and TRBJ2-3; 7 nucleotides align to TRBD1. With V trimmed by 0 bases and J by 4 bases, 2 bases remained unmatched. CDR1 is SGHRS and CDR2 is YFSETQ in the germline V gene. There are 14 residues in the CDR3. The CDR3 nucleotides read TGCGCCAGCAGCTTGGGACAGGGCCCAGATACGCAGTATTTT. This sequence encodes CASSLGQGPDTQYF.

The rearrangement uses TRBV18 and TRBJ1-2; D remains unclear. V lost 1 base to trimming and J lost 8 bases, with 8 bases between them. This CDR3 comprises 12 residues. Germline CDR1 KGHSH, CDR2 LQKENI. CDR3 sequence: CASSPLGKGYTF. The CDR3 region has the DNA TGTGCCAGCTCACCACTGGGGAAAGGCTACACCTTC.

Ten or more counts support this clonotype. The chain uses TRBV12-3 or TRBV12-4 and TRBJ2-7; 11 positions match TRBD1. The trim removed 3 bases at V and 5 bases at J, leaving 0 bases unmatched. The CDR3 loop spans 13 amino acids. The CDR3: CASSLGQGDEQYV. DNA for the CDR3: TGTGCCAGCAGTTTGGGACAGGGGGACGAGCAGTACGTC.

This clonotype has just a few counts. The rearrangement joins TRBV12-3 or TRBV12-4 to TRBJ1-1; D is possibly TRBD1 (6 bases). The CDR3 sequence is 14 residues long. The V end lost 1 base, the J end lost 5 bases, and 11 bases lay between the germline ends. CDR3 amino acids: CASSLGSQGTEAFF. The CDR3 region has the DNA TGTGCCAGCAGTTTAGGTTCCCAGGGGACTGAAGCTTTCTTT.

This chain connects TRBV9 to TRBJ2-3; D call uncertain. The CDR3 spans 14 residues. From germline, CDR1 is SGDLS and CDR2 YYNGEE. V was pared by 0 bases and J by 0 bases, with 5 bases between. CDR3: CASSVEISTDTQYF. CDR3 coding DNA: TGTGCCAGCAGCGTAGAGATTAGCACAGATACGCAGTATTTT.